The sequence of this T cell receptor beta chain was determined in a study of CD8 T cells in ankylosing spondylitis. This clonotype was detected many times. Its specificity is not known. Trimming took 2 bases from V and 1 from J, leaving 5 bases between them. This CDR3 has 13 amino acids. Germline V lookup: CDR1 MNHNS, CDR2 SASEGT. Using its own MiXCR run on the 5' RACE reads, TCRdb lists one record per CDR3 protein. The sample has fewer than 250,000 distinct CDR3 sequences, 25% to 30% seen once; the top ten hold 6.6%. The study's findings and limits: According to the report, clones linked to the disease were significantly enriched in matched synovial fluid samples taken from ankylosing spondylitis patients. Peripheral blood samples showed relatively rare disease-linked clones, and these clones were CD8+. Characteristic of ankylosing spondylitis blood, it appeared, was a TCR beta motif comprising eight highly homologous variants.

The chain has TRBV6-1 and TRBJ2-5; D remains unclear. This sequence originates from a male donor with ankylosing spondylitis or in good health (not recorded which). Sample: blood, either unsorted or a sorted T cell fraction (not recorded which). The CDR3 protein is CASSESLQETQYF. CDR3 nucleotides: TGTGCCAGCAGTGAAAGCCTCCAAGAGACCCAGTACTTC.